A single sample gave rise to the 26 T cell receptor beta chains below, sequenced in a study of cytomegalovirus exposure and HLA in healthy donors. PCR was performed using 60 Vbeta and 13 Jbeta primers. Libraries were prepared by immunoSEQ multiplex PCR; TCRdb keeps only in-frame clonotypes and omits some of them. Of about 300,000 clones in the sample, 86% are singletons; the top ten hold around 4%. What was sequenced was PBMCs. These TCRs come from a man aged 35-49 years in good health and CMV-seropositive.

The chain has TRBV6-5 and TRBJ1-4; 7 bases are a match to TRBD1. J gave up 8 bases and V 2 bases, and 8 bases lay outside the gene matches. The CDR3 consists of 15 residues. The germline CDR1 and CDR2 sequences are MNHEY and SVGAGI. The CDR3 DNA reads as TGTGCCAGCAGTTACGATACAGGGGCAGGGGAAAAACTGTTTTTT. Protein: CASSYDTGAGEKLFF.

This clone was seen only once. The CDR3 loop is CASSRPTGYEQYF. CDR3 nucleotide sequence: TGTGCCAGCAGCCGGCCGACGGGGTACGAGCAGTACTTC. The V gene is TRBV7-2, the J gene TRBJ2-7, with D perhaps matching TRBD2 (5 bases). Germline assignment: CDR1 SGHTA and CDR2 FQGNSA. The CDR3 covers 13 residues. Deletions cut 5 bases from V and 4 bases from J, with 12 bases between.

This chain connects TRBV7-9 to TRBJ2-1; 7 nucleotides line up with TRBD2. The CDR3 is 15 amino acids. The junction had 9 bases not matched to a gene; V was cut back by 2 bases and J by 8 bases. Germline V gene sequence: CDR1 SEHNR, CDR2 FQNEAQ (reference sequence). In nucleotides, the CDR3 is TGTGCCAGCAGCTTAATGGGCCAGGGAGGGGATGAGCAGTTCTTC. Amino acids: CASSLMGQGGDEQFF.

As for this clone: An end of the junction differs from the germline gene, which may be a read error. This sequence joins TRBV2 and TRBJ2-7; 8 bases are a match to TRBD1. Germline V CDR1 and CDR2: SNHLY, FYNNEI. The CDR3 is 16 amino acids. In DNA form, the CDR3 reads TGTGCCAGCTGTGAATCCCGGGACAGGATCTCCTACGAGCAGTACTTC. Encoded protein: CASCESRDRISYEQYF.

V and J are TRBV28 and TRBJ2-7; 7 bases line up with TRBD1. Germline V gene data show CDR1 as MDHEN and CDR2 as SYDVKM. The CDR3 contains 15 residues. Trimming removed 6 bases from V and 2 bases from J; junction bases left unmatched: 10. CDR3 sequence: CASSLGTAYTYEQYF. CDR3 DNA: TGTGCCAGCAGCCTAGGGACAGCGTATACCTACGAGCAGTACTTC. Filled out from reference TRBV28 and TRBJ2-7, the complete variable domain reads DVKVTQSSRYLVKRTGEKVFLECVQDMDHENMFWYRQDPGLGLRLIYFSYDVKMKEKGDIPEGYSVSREKKERFSLILESASTNQTSMYLCASSLGTAYTYEQYFGPGTRLTVT.

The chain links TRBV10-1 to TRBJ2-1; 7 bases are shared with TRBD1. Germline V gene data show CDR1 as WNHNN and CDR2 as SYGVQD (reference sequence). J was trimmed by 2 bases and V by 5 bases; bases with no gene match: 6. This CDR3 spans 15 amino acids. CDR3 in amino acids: CASSRDRQTYNEQFF. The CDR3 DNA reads TGCGCCAGCAGTCGGGACAGACAAACCTACAATGAGCAGTTCTTC.

The CDR3 nucleotides read TGTGCCAGCCTAGGACAGGGGGAAGAAGGAAACATTCAGTACTTC. Translated, it gives CASLGQGEEGNIQYF. The chain couples TRBV2 to TRBJ2-4; the match to TRBD1 covers 10 bases. The germline V gene encodes CDR1 SNHLY and CDR2 FYNNEI. Trimming took 8 bases from V and 6 from J; bases not matched to a gene: 10. CDR3 length: 15 residues.

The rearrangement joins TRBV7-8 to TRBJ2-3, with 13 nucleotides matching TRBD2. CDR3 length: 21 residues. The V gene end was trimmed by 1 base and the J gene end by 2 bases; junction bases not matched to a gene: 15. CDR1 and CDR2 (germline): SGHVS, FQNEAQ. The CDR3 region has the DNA TGTGCCAGCAGCTTAGTTTCCGGACTAGCGGGAGCAGGTCGATACACAGATACGCAGTATTTT. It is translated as CASSLVSGLAGAGRYTDTQYF.

Here the CDR3 DNA reads TGTGCCAGCAGTGAAAGGAGAGACGCCTACAATGAGCAGTTCTTC. It encodes CASSERRDAYNEQFF. The genes are TRBV2 and TRBJ2-1; D is unclear. The CDR3 is 15 residues long. V shed 2 bases and J shed 2 bases, with 10 bases lying between them. Germline V gene lookup returns CDR1 SNHLY and CDR2 FYNNEI.

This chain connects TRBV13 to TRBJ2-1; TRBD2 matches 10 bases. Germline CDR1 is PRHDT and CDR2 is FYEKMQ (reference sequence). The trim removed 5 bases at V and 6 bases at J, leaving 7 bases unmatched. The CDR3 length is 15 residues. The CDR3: CASSLSGGAGNEQFF. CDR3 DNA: TGTGCCAGCAGCCTGAGCGGGGGGGCCGGCAATGAGCAGTTCTTC.

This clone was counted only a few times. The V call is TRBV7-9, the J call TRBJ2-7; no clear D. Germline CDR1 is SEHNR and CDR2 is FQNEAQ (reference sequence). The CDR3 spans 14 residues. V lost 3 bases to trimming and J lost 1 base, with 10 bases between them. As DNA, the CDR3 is TGTGCCAGCAGCTTTTCTACCCTATCCTACGAGCAGTACTTC. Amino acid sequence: CASSFSTLSYEQYF.

The CDR3 sequence is CARSRHKEQGYEAFF. CDR3 sequence (DNA): TGTGCCAGAAGCCGACACAAAGAACAGGGTTATGAGGCTTTCTTT. V is TRBV5-3 and J is TRBJ1-1; possible D gene TRBD1, 6 bases. TRBV5-3 is annotated as an ORF whose role is uncertain. V lost 4 bases to trimming and J lost 11 bases, with 24 bases between them. The CDR3 has 15 residues.

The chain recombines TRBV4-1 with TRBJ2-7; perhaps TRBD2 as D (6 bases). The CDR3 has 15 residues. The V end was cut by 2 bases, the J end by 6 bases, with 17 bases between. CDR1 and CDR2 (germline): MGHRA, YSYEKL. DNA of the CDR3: TGCGCCAGCAGCCAAATCGGAGGGAGAGTTTCCGAGCAGTACTTC. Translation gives CASSQIGGRVSEQYF.

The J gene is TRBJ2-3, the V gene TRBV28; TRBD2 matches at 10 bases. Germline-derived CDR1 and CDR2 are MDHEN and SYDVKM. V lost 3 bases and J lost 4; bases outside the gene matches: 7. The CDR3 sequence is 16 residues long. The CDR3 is CASSFWASGSADTQYF. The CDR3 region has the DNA TGTGCCAGCAGTTTCTGGGCTAGCGGGAGCGCAGATACGCAGTATTTT.

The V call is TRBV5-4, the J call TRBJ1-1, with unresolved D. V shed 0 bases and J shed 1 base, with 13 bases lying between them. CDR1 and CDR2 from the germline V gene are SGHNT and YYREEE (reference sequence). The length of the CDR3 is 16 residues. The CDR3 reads CASSLGVQVGNTEAFF. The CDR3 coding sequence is TGTGCCAGCAGCTTGGGTGTTCAGGTAGGGAACACTGAAGCTTTCTTT. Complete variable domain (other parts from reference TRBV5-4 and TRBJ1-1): ETGVTQSPTHLIKTRGQQVTLRCSSQSGHNTVSWYQQALGQGPQFIFQYYREEENGRGNFPPRFSGLQFPNYSSELNVNALELDDSALYLCASSLGVQVGNTEAFFGQGTRLTVV.

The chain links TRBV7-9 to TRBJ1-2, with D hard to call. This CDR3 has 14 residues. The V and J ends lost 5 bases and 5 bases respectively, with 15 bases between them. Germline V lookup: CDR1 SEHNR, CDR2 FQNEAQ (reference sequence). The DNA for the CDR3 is TGTGCCAGCAGCCCCGCCCGCCGTCTATATGGCTACACCTTC. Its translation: CASSPARRLYGYTF.

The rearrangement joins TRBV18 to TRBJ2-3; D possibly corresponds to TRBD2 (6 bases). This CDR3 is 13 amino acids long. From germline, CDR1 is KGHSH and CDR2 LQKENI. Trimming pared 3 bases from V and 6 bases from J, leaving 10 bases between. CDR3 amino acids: CASSPGTVDTQYF. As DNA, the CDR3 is TGTGCCAGCTCACCCGGGACTGTCGATACGCAGTATTTT.

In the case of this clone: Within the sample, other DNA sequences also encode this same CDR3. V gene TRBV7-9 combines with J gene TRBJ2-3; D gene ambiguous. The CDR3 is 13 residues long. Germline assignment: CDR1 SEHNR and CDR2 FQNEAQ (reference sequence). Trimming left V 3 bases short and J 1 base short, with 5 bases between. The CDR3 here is CASSFPGTDTQYF. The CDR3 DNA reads TGTGCCAGCAGCTTCCCAGGCACAGATACGCAGTATTTT.

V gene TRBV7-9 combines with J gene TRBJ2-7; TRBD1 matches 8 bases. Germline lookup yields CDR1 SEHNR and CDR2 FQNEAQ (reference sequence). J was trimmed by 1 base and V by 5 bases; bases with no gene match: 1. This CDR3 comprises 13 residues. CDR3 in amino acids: CASSTGGSYEQYF. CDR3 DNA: TGTGCCAGCAGCACAGGGGGGTCCTACGAGCAGTACTTC. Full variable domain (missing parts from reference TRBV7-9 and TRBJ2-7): DTGVSQNPRHKITKRGQNVTFRCDPISEHNRLYWYRQTLGQGPEFLTYFQNEAQLEKSRLLSDRFSAERPKGSFSTLEIQRTEQGDSAMYLCASSTGGSYEQYFGPGTRLTVT.

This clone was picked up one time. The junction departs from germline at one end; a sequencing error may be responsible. The CDR3 reads CSSSFQGRGTEAFF. CDR3 sequence (DNA): TGTTCCAGCAGCTTCCAGGGGAGGGGAACTGAAGCTTTCTTT. The chain employs TRBV7-9 and TRBJ1-1, with a possible D match to TRBD1 (6 bases). Germline lookup yields CDR1 SEHNR and CDR2 FQNEAQ (reference sequence). This CDR3 has 14 amino acids.

The CDR3, as DNA: TGTGCCACCAGCAGAGGGGGTGGAGGGAGCTCCGGGGAGCTGTTTTTT. Its protein product is CATSRGGGGSSGELFF. This chain connects TRBV15 to TRBJ2-2; D is possibly TRBD2 (6 bases). Looked up from germline, CDR1 is LNHNV and CDR2 is YYDKDF (reference sequence). CDR3 length equals 16 residues. V was pared by 1 base and J by 6 bases, with 15 bases between.

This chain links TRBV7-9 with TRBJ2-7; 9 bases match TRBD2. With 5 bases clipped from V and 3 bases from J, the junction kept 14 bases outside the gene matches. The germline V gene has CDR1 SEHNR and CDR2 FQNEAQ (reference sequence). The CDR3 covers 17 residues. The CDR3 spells CASSTSDRGREGYEQYF. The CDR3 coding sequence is TGTGCCAGCAGCACTAGCGATCGCGGGAGGGAAGGCTACGAGCAGTACTTC.

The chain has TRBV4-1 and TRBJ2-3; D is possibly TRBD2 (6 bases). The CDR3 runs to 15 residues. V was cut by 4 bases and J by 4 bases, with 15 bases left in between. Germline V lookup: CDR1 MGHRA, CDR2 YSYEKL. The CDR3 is CASSPNRLVSDTQYF. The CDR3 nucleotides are TGCGCCAGCAGCCCTAACCGACTAGTTTCAGATACGCAGTATTTT.

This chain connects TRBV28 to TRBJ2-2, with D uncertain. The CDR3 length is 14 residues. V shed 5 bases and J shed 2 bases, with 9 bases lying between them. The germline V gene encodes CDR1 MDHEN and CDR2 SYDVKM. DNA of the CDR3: TGTGCCAGCAGTCCTACTCCCAACACCGGGGAGCTGTTTTTT. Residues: CASSPTPNTGELFF.

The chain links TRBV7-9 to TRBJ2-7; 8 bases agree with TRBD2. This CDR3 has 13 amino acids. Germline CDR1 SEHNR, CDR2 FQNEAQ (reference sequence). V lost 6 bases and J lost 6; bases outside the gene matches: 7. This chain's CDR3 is CASRIAGSGEQYF. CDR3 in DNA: TGTGCCAGCAGAATAGCGGGATCCGGCGAGCAGTACTTC.

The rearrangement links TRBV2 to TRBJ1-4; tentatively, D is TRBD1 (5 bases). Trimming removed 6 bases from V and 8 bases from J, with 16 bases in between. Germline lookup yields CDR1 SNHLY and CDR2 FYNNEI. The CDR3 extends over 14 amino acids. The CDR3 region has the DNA TGTGCCAGCAGCGCCGCGGGGGGGGACGAAAAACTGTTTTTT. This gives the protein CASSAAGGDEKLFF.